The sequence of this T cell receptor beta chain was determined in a study of blood T cell repertoires in COVID-19. Patients of the Seattle cohort, enrolled during active infection, were followed longitudinally. Trimming removed 5 bases from V and 1 base from J, with 14 bases in between. The CDR3 has 14 residues. Per the germline V gene, CDR1 is GTSNPN and CDR2 is SVGIG (reference sequence). Authors' methods: Estimation of nucleated cell counts was performed using reference gene primer amplification. Using immunoSEQ multiplex PCR, the repertoire was profiled, and TCRdb retains in-frame clones only, with some absent. V, J and clone size derive from that table, while D and trimming were established from the DNA sequence. The table shows about 150,000 clones, with roughly 85% occurring only once.

V usage is TRBV30 and J usage is TRBJ1-1; D may be TRBD1 (5 bases). This sequence was found in a woman aged 60-75 years with COVID-19, enrolled during active disease. The sample was peripheral blood. The CDR3 sequence: CAWSRDSPNTEAFF. Written as DNA, the CDR3 is TGTGCCTGGTCTCGCGACAGCCCGAACACTGAAGCTTTCTTT.